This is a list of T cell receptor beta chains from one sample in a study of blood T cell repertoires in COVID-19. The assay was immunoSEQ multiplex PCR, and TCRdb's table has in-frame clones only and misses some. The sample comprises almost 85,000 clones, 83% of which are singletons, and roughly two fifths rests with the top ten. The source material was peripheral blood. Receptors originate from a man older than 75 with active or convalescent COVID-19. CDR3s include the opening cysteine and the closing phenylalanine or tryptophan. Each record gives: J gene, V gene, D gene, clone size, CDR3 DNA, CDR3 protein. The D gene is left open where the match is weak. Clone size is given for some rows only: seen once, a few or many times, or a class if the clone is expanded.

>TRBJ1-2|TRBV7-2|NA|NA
TGTGCCAGCAGCCCAGGTTGGGGCTACACCTTC
CASSPGWGYTF
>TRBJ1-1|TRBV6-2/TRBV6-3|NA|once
TGTGCCAGCAGTTTTCGGGGCACTGAAGCTTTCTTT
CASSFRGTEAFF
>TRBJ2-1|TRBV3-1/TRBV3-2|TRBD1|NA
TGTGCCAGCAGCACCCTAACGGGGACAGGGGGCAGGGATGAGCAGTTCTTC
CASSTLTGTGGRDEQFF
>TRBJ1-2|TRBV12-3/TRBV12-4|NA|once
TGTGCCAGCAGTTTAAGCCCCCCCTATGGCTACACCTTC
CASSLSPPYGYTF
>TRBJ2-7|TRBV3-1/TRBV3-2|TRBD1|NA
TGTGCCAGCAGCCAAGGGCCTGGGACAGGGGGCTCAGGTTCGGACGAGCAGTACTTC
CASSQGPGTGGSGSDEQYF
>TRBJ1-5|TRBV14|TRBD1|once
TGTGCCAGCAGCCAAGCTCGACAGGGACCCCAGCATTTT
CASSQARQGPQHF
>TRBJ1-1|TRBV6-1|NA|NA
TGTGCCAGCAGCAAGGGGCAATATAACACTGAAGCTTTCTTT
CASSKGQYNTEAFF
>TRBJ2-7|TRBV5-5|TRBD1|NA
TGTGCCAGCAGCTTTTGGGGACAGGGGATCTCCGAGCAGTACTTC
CASSFWGQGISEQYF
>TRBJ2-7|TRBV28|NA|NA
TGTGCCAGCCAACAGGGTCGGCAGTACTTC
CASQQGRQYF
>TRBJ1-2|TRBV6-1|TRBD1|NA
TGTGCCAGCAGTGACAGGGGGTTGGGAGGCTACACCTTC
CASSDRGLGGYTF
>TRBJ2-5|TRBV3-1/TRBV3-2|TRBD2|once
TGTGCCAGCAGCTTAAGATCCGGCGGGGGGTTTCGGGAGACCCAGTACTTC
CASSLRSGGGFRETQYF
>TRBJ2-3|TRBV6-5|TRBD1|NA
TGTGCCAGCAAGTTAGGGACAGCCTACACAGATACGCAGTATTTT
CASKLGTAYTDTQYF
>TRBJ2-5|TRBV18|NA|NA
TGTGCCAGCTCACCAGTGGGCCAGGGAGAGACCCAGTACTTC
CASSPVGQGETQYF
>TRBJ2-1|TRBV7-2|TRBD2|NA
TGTGCCAGCGGGCGCGGGAGGGCCAATGAGCAGTTCTTC
CASGRGRANEQFF
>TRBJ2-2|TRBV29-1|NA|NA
TGCAGCGTTACCAGGGACTCCACCGGGGAGCTGTTTTTT
CSVTRDSTGELFF
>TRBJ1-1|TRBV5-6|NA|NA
TGTGCCAGCAGTCGGACGGGAAATTCCAACACTGAAGCTTTCTTT
CASSRTGNSNTEAFF
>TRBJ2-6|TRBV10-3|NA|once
TGTGCCATCAGTGCAGGGGACGCTGGGGCCAACGTCCTGACTTTC
CAISAGDAGANVLTF
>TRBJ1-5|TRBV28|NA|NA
TGTGCCAGCACCCGGGACTTAGAAGTTCAGCCCCAGCATTTT
CASTRDLEVQPQHF
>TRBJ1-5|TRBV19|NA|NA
TGTGCCAGTAGTTCTGGGGCAAATAGCAATCAGCCCCAGCATTTT
CASSSGANSNQPQHF
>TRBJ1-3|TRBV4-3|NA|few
TGCGCCAGCAGCCAGAGCATCTCTGGAAACACCATATATTTT
CASSQSISGNTIYF
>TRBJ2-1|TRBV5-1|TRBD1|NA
TGCGCCAGCAGCCGGGACAGGGCCTACAATGAGCAGTTCTTC
CASSRDRAYNEQFF
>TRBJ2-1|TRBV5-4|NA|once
TGTGCCAGCAGCTTGTTGGCGGGGCACTACAATGAGCAGTTCTTC
CASSLLAGHYNEQFF
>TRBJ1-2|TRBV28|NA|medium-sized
TGTGCCAGCAGTTTCCCGAGTATGACTAACTATGGCTACACCTTC
CASSFPSMTNYGYTF
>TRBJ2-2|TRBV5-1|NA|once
TGCGCCAGCACCGGAGGGTTCGCGAACACCGGGGAGCTGTTTTTT
CASTGGFANTGELFF
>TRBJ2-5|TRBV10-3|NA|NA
TGTGCCATCGGTAGCGGCCAAGAGACCCAGTACTTC
CAIGSGQETQYF
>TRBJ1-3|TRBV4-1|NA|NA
TGCGCCAGCAGCCAAGGAGACTCTGGAAACACCATATATTTT
CASSQGDSGNTIYF
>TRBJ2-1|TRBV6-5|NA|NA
TGTGCCAGCGGAACGGGAGAGTACAATGAGCAGTTCTTC
CASGTGEYNEQFF
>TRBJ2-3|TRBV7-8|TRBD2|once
TGTGCCAGCAGCGTAGCGGGGGGGCCTGGAGATACGCAGTATTTT
CASSVAGGPGDTQYF
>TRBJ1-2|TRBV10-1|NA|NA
TGCGCCAGCCCCCGAGAGTTTGCCCGTTGTCTTGGCTACACCTTC
CASPREFARCLGYTF
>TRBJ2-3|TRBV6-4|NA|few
TGTGCCAGCAGTGAATTGGCCAGCACAGATACGCAGTATTTT
CASSELASTDTQYF
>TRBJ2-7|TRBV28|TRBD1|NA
TGTGCCAGCAGACTACCGGGACAGGTCTACGAGCAGTACTTC
CASRLPGQVYEQYF
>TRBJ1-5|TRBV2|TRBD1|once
TGTGCCAGCAGTGCGGACAGGGGGGAAAATCAGCCCCAGCATTTT
CASSADRGENQPQHF
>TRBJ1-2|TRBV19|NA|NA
TGTGCCAGTAGTAAGACAAGCCTTTCGACAGCTAACTATGGCTACACCTTC
CASSKTSLSTANYGYTF
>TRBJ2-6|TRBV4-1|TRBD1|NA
TGCGCCAGCAGCCAAGCCGGGACAGGGTCCTCTGGGGCCAACGTCCTGACTTTC
CASSQAGTGSSGANVLTF
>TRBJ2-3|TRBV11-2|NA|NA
TGTGCCAGCAGCTTAGCTGGTAGCGAAGATACGCAGTATTTT
CASSLAGSEDTQYF
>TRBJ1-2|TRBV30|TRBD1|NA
TGTGCCTGGATATTCGGGACAGCAAGTGGTGGCTACACCTTC
CAWIFGTASGGYTF
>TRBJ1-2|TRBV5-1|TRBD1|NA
TGCGCCAGCAGCCCTAGGACAGGGGAGGGGACCTATGGCTACACCTTC
CASSPRTGEGTYGYTF
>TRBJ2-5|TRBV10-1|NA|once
TGCGCCAGCAGGCCGTGCAGGACTGGGAGAGAGACCCAGTACTTC
CASRPCRTGRETQYF
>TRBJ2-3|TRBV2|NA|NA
TGTGCCAGCAAGTTGGCCCAAGGAGGGGCAGATACGCAGTATTTT
CASKLAQGGADTQYF
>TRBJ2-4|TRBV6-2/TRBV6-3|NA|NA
TGTGCCAGCAGTTACGGGGGCAGGCTTGGGAACATTCAGTACTTC
CASSYGGRLGNIQYF
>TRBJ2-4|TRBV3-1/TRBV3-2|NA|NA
TGTGCCAGCAGCCACCCCCCTCGCGGCCGATTTTGGATCCAGTACTTC
CASSHPPRGRFWIQYF
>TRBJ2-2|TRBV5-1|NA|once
TGCGCCAGCAGCTTGGAAGCAGGGGAAGCCGGGGAGCTGTTTTTT
CASSLEAGEAGELFF
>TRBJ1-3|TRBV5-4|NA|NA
TGTGCCAGCAGCTTTATATCCGGAAACACCATATATTTT
CASSFISGNTIYF
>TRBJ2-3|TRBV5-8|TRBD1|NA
TGTGCCAGCAGTCTCTCCGGACAGGGGGCCGATACGCAGTATTTT
CASSLSGQGADTQYF
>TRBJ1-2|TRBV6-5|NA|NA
TGTGCCAGCAGTTACGGTACAGAAGCTAACTATGGCTACACCTTC
CASSYGTEANYGYTF
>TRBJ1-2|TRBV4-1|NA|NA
TGCGCCAGCAGCCCTATCCGGGACACCTATGGCTACACCTTC
CASSPIRDTYGYTF
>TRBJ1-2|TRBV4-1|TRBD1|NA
TGCGCCAGCAGTCCAGTGGACAGGAACTATGGCTACACCTTC
CASSPVDRNYGYTF
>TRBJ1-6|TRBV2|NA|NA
TGTGCCAGCAACCCTGGTGGGAGGGTAAAGTCACCCCTCCACTTT
CASNPGGRVKSPLHF
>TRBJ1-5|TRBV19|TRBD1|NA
TGTGCCAGTAGTACGGACAGGGCAAGCAATCAGCCCCAGCATTTT
CASSTDRASNQPQHF
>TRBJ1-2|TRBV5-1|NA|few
TGCGCCAGCAGCCCGAGTATAAGCGGGACATATGGCTACACCTTC
CASSPSISGTYGYTF
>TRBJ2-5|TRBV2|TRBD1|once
TGTGCCAGCAGCCGGGACAGGACACAAGAGACCCAGTACTTC
CASSRDRTQETQYF
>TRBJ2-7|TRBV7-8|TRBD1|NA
TGTGCCAGCAGCACCCGGGACAGGGGTTTATACGAGCAGTACTTC
CASSTRDRGLYEQYF
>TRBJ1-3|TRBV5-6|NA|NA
TGTGCCAGCAGCTCTAGGGGCGCCTTCTCTGGAAACACCATATATTTT
CASSSRGAFSGNTIYF